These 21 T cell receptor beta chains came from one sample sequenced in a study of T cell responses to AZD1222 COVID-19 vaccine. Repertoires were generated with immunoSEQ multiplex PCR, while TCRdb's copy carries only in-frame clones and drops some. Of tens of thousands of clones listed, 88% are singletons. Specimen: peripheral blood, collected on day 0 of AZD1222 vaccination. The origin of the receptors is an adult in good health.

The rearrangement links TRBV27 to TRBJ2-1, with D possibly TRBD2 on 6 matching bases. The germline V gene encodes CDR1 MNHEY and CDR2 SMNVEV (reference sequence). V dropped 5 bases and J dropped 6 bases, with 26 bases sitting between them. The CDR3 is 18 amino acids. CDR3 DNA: TGTGCCAGCAGTCCCCGAGGAGGGTCGGGAAAAATGGGCAATGAGCAGTTCTTC. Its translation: CASSPRGGSGKMGNEQFF.

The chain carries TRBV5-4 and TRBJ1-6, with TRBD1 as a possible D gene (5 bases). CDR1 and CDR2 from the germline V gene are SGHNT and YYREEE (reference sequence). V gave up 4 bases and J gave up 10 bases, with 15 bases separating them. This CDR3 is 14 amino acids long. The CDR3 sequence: CASSQNQGGSPLHF. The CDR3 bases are TGTGCCAGCAGCCAGAATCAGGGAGGGTCACCCCTCCACTTT. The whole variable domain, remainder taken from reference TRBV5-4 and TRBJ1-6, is ETGVTQSPTHLIKTRGQQVTLRCSSQSGHNTVSWYQQALGQGPQFIFQYYREEENGRGNFPPRFSGLQFPNYSSELNVNALELDDSALYLCASSQNQGGSPLHFGNGTRLTVT.

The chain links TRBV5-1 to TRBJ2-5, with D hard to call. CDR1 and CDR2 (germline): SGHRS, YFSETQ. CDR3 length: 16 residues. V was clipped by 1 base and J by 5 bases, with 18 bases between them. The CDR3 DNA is TGCGCCAGCAGCTTGACTGGGGTGACCGGGCGGGAGACCCAGTACTTC. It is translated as CASSLTGVTGRETQYF.

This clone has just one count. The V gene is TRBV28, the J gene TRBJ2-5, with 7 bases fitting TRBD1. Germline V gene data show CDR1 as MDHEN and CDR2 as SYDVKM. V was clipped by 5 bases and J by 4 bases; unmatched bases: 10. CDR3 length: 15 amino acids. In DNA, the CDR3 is TGTGCCAGCAGTGACCCCCGGACAGGAGGAGAGACCCAGTACTTC. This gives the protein CASSDPRTGGETQYF.

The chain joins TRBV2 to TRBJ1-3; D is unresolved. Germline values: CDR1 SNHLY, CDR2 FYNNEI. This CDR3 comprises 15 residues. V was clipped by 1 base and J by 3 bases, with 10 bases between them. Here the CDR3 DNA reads TGTGCCAGCAGTGAAGGCGGAACAAGTGGAAACACCATATATTTT. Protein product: CASSEGGTSGNTIYF.

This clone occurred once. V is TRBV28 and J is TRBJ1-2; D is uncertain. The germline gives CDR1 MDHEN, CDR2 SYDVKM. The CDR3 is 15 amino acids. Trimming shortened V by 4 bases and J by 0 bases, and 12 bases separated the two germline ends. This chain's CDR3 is CASSSPLGANYGYTF. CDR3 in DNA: TGTGCCAGCAGTTCCCCGTTGGGTGCTAACTATGGCTACACCTTC.

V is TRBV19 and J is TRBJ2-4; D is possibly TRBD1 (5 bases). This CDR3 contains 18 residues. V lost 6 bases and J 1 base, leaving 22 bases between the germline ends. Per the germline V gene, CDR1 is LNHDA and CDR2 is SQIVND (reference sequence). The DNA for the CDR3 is TGTGCCAGTAGCAACCTCCACCAGGGAAGTAGGGCCAAAAACATTCAGTACTTC. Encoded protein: CASSNLHQGSRAKNIQYF.

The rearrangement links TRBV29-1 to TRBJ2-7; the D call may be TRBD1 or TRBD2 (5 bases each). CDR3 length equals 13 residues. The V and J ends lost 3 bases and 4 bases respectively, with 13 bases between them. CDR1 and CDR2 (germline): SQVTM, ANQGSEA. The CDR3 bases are TGCAGCGTTGACGCTGAGGGACGGTACGAGCAGTACTTC. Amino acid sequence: CSVDAEGRYEQYF.

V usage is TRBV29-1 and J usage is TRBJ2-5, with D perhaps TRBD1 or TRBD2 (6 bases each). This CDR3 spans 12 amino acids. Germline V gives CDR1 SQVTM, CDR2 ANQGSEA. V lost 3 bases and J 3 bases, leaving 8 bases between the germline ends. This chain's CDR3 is CSVEEGEETQYF. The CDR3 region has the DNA TGCAGCGTTGAGGAGGGGGAAGAGACCCAGTACTTC.

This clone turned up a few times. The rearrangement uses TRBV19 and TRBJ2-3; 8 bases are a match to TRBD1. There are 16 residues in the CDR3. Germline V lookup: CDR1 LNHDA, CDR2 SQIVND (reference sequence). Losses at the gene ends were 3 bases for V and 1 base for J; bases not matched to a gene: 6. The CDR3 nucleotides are TGTGCCAGTAGTATGATCCCGGGACAGGGCACAGATACGCAGTATTTT. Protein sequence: CASSMIPGQGTDTQYF.

The CDR3 sequence is CASSQRRTAFWPGNTIYF. The CDR3 DNA reads as TGTGCCAGCAGCCAACGCCGGACAGCCTTTTGGCCCGGAAACACCATATATTTT. The chain has TRBV14 and TRBJ1-3, with a tentative D call TRBD1 (6 bases). V shed 2 bases and J shed 4 bases, with 21 bases lying between them. This CDR3 is 18 amino acids long. CDR1 is SGHDN, CDR2 FVKESK, per germline.

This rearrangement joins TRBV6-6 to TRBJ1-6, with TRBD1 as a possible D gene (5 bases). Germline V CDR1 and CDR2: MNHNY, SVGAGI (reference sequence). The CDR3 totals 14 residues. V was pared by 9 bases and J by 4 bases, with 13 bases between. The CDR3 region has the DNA TGTGCCAGATCGACGGGGACGTATAATTCACCCCTCCACTTT. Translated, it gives CARSTGTYNSPLHF.

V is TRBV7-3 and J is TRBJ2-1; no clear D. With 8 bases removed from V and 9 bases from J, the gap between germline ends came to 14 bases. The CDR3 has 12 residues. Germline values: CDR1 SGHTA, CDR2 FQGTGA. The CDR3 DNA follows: TGTGCCAGCGCCATGGGTAGGACTGAGCAGTTCTTC. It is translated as CASAMGRTEQFF.

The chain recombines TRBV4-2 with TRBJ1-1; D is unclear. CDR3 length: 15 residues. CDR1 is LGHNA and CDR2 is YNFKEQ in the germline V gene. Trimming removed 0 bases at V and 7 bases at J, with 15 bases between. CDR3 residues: CASSQDARGGNEAFF. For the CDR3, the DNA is TGTGCCAGCAGCCAAGACGCCCGGGGAGGGAATGAAGCTTTCTTT.

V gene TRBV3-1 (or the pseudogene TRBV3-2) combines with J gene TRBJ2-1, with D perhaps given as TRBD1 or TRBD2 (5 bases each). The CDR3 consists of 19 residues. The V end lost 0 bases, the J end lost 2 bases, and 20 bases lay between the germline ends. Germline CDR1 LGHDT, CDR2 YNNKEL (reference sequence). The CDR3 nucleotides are TGTGCCAGCAGCCAAGATCGGGGTCGGGGCCACGGGCCCTACAATGAGCAGTTCTTC. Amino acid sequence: CASSQDRGRGHGPYNEQFF.

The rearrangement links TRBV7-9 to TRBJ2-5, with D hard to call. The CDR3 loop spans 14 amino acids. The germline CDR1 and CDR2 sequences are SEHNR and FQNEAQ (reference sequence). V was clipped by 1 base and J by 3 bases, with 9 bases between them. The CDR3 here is CASSLGSTEETQYF. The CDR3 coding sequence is TGTGCCAGCAGCTTAGGGAGTACGGAAGAGACCCAGTACTTC.

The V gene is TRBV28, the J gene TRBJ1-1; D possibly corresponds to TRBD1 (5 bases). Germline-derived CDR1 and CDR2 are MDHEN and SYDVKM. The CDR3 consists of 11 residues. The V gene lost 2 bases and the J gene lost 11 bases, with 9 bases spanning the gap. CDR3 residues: CASSLVGGAFF. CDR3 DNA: TGTGCCAGCAGTTTAGTGGGGGGGGCTTTCTTT.

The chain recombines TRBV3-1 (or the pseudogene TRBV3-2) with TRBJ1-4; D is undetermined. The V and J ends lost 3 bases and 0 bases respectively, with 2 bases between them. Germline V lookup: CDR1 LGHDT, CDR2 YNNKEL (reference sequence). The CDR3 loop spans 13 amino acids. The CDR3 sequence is CASSHATNEKLFF. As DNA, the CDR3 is TGTGCCAGCAGCCACGCAACTAATGAAAAACTGTTTTTT.

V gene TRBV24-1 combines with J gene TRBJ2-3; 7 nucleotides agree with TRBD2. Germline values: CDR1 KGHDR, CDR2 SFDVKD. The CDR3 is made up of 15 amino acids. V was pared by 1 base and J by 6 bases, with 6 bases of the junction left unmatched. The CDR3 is CATSDFTGGADTQYF. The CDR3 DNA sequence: TGTGCCACCAGTGATTTTACGGGAGGAGCCGATACGCAGTATTTT.

CDR3 DNA sequence: TGTGCCAGTACCCCGGACAGGGCGCAGCCCCAGCATTTT. Its protein product is CASTPDRAQPQHF. The chain has TRBV19 and TRBJ1-5, with TRBD1 matching 8 bases. CDR3 length: 13 amino acids. Germline V gene data show CDR1 as LNHDA and CDR2 as SQIVND (reference sequence). V lost 7 bases to trimming and J lost 7 bases; unmatched junction nucleotides: 6.

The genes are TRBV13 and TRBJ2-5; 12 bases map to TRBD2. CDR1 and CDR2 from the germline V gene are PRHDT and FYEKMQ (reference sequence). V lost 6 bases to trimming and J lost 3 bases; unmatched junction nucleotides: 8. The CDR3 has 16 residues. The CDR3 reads CASSYRLAGVKETQYF. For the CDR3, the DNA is TGTGCCAGCAGTTATAGACTAGCGGGAGTGAAAGAGACCCAGTACTTC.